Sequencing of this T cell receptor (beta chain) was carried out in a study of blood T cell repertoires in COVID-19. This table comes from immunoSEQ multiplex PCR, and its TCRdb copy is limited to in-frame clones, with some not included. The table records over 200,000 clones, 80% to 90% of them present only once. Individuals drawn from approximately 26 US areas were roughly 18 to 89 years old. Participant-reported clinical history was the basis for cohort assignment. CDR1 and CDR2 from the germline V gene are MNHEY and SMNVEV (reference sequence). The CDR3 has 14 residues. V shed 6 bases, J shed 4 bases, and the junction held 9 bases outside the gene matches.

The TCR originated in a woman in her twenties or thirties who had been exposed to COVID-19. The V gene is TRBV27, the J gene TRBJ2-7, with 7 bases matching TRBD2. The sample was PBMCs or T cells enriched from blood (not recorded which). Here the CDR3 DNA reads TGTGCCAGCAGGCAGACCGGGGAGGGGTACGAGCAGTACTTC. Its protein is CASRQTGEGYEQYF.